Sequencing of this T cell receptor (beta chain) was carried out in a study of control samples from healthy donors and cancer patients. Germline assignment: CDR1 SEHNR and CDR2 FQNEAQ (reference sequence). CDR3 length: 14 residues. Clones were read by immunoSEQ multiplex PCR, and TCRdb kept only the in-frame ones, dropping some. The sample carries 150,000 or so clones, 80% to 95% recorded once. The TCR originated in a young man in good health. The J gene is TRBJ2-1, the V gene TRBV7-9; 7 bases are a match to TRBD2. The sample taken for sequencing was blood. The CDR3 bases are TGTGTGGGGGAGGGCGAAAAAACCTACAATGAGCAGTTCTTC. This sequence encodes CVGEGEKTYNEQFF. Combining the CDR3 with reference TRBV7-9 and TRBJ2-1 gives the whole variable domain DTGVSQNPRHKITKRGQNVTFRCDPISEHNRLYWYRQTLGQGPEFLTYFQNEAQLEKSRLLSDRFSAERPKGSFSTLEIQRTEQGDSAMYLCVGEGEKTYNEQFFGPGTRLTVL.